The 10 T cell receptor beta chains below come from one sample, sequenced in a study of T cells in localized non-small cell lung cancer. TCRdb's copy holds only in-frame clones and misses some; the assay was immunoSEQ multiplex PCR. The profile shows some 80,000 clones, 84% of them singletons. The material was peripheral blood, obtained before any cancer treatment. These TCRs come from a man aged 35 to 69 with stage I lung adenocarcinoma.

The chain recombines TRBV4-1 with TRBJ2-1, with 7 nucleotides matching TRBD1. The germline CDR1 and CDR2 sequences are MGHRA and YSYEKL. J lost 12 bases, V lost 0 bases, and 8 bases had no gene match. The CDR3 totals 14 residues. CDR3 protein: CASSQELRGSRQFF. The CDR3 DNA reads TGCGCCAGCAGCCAAGAACTCAGGGGGTCAAGGCAGTTCTTC.

The J gene is TRBJ2-7, the V gene TRBV10-3; 11 nucleotides line up with TRBD2. This CDR3 contains 16 residues. CDR1 ENHRY and CDR2 SYGVKD come from the germline V gene. V was pared by 4 bases and J by 4 bases, with 9 bases of the junction left unmatched. CDR3 in amino acids: CAISGGIAGGPYEQYF. The CDR3 coding sequence is TGTGCCATCAGTGGGGGGATAGCGGGAGGGCCTTACGAGCAGTACTTC.

The gene calls are TRBV9 and TRBJ2-2, with 7 bases identical to TRBD1. CDR3 length equals 15 residues. Germline loops: CDR1 SGDLS, CDR2 YYNGEE. V was clipped by 4 bases and J by 1 base; unmatched bases: 4. CDR3 nucleotide sequence: TGTGCCAGCAGCCCACGGACAGGGAACACCGGGGAGCTGTTTTTT. The encoded protein is CASSPRTGNTGELFF.

J is TRBJ2-1 and V is TRBV5-1; D is uncertain. The CDR3 consists of 16 residues. Germline V gives CDR1 SGHRS, CDR2 YFSETQ. The V end lost 4 bases, the J end lost 4 bases, and 18 bases lay between the germline ends. The CDR3 protein is CASSRPPGIQYNEQFF. The DNA of the CDR3 is TGCGCCAGCAGCCGCCCCCCCGGCATCCAATACAATGAGCAGTTCTTC. Based on the CDR3 plus reference TRBV5-1 and TRBJ2-1, the full variable domain is KAGVTQTPRYLIKTRGQQVTLSCSPISGHRSVSWYQQTPGQGLQFLFEYFSETQRNKGNFPGRFSGRQFSNSRSEMNVSTLELGDSALYLCASSRPPGIQYNEQFFGPGTRLTVL.

This chain connects TRBV9 to TRBJ2-7, with 7 positions matching TRBD1. Germline assignment: CDR1 SGDLS and CDR2 YYNGEE. V dropped 4 bases and J dropped 6; count of bases not matched to a gene: 10. The CDR3 length is 14 residues. CDR3 coding DNA: TGTGCCAGCAGCTTCCGGACAGGACCTTCCGAGCAGTACTTC. This codes for CASSFRTGPSEQYF.

V and J are TRBV7-8 and TRBJ1-5, with D unclear. The CDR3 runs to 18 residues. The V end was cut by 5 bases, the J end by 0 bases, with 20 bases between. Germline values: CDR1 SGHVS, CDR2 FQNEAQ. The CDR3 nucleotides are TGTGCCAGCAGCCCTCGGGCTCACCTAGGATATAGCAATCAGCCCCAGCATTTT. Amino acid sequence: CASSPRAHLGYSNQPQHF. Filled out from reference TRBV7-8 and TRBJ1-5, the complete variable domain reads GAGVSQSPRYKVAKRGQDVALRCDPISGHVSLFWYQQALGQGPEFLTYFQNEAQLDKSGLPSDRFFAERPEGSVSTLKIQRTQQEDSAVYLCASSPRAHLGYSNQPQHFGDGTRLSIL.

V is TRBV18 and J is TRBJ2-1; TRBD2 matches at 7 bases. After removal of 2 bases from V and 0 bases from J, the junction contained 7 bases not matched to a gene. The CDR3 extends over 17 amino acids. CDR1 KGHSH and CDR2 LQKENI come from the germline V gene. The chain's CDR3 is CASSPGGGYISYNEQFF. The CDR3 nucleotides are TGTGCCAGCTCACCAGGGGGAGGGTACATCTCCTACAATGAGCAGTTCTTC.

This clone has just a few counts. J is TRBJ2-7 and V is TRBV27; no clear D. The ends were cut back, 4 bases at V and 4 bases at J, with 5 bases in the middle. CDR1 is MNHEY and CDR2 is SMNVEV in the germline V gene (reference sequence). There are 11 residues in the CDR3. The DNA for the CDR3 is TGTGCCAGCAGTTCGCTGTACGAGCAGTACTTC. Translating it yields CASSSLYEQYF.

To note about this clone: Other DNA sequences of this sample code for an identical CDR3. The rearrangement joins TRBV6-6 to TRBJ2-7, with unresolved D. Germline CDR1 and CDR2: MNHNY and SVGAGI (reference sequence). The CDR3 covers 13 residues. V lost 2 bases to trimming and J lost 2 bases, with 7 bases between them. CDR3 loop: CASSYGRTYEQYF. The CDR3 DNA reads TGTGCCAGCAGTTACGGACGAACCTACGAGCAGTACTTC.

This chain links TRBV18 with TRBJ2-1; 8 nucleotides match TRBD1. The CDR3 length is 14 residues. The V and J ends lost 4 bases and 7 bases, in that order; junction bases with no gene match: 6. Germline V lookup: CDR1 KGHSH, CDR2 LQKENI. This CDR3 reads CASSLRTGSNEQFF. The CDR3 region has the DNA TGTGCCAGCTCACTGCGGACAGGGTCTAATGAGCAGTTCTTC.